Presented here are 2 T cell receptor beta chains from one specimen sequenced in a study of CD8+ T cells in alopecia areata. The treatment was: oral pan-JAK inhibitor, 5-10 mg twice daily. cDNA serving as the sequencing template came from extracted, reverse transcribed RNA. Here immunoSEQ multiplex PCR was the method, and the copy in TCRdb shows in-frame clones only, minus some. Of roughly 200,000 clones in the sample, less than 70% were seen once. Sequences were derived from CD8+ T cells sorted from blood, sampled at week 24, from a patient treated with tofacitinib. The receptors were sampled from a human donor with alopecia areata.

The rearrangement uses TRBV25-1 and TRBJ1-2; no firm D call. The CDR3 runs to 13 residues. V was cut by 3 bases and J by 4 bases, with 9 bases left in between. Per germline, CDR1 MGHDK and CDR2 SYGVNS. In nucleotides, the CDR3 is TGTGCCAGCAGTGAGGGCCCCGCCTATGGCTACACCTTC. This encodes CASSEGPAYGYTF.

With regard to this clone: Other DNA sequences in this sample translate to the same CDR3. The chain employs TRBV29-1 and TRBJ2-1, with 9 bases lining up with TRBD1. This CDR3 has 13 amino acids. V gave up 7 bases and J gave up 3 bases; unmatched junction bases: 4. CDR1 and CDR2 from the germline V gene are SQVTM and ANQGSEA. In DNA, the CDR3 is TGCAGCGGTACAGGGGGCATCTACAATGAGCAGTTCTTC. Protein sequence: CSGTGGIYNEQFF.